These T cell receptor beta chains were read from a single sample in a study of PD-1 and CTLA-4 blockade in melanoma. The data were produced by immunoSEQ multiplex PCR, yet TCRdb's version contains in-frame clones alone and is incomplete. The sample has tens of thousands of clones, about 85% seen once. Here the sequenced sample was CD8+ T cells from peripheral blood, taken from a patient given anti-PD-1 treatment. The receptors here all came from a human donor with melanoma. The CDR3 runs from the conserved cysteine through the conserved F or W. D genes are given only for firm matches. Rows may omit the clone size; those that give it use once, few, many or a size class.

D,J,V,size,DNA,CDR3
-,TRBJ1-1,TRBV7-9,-,TGTGCCAGCAGCTCAATGGGCCGTTTCACTGAAGCTTTCTTT,CASSSMGRFTEAFF
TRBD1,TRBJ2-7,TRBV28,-,TGTGCCAGCACCCCGGGGACAGGGTCGATTGAGCAGTACTTC,CASTPGTGSIEQYF
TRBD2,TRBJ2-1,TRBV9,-,TGTGCCAGCAGTCGGGGGGGGCCGACTGAGCAGTTCTTC,CASSRGGPTEQFF
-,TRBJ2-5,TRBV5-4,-,TGTGCCAGCAGCTTGCTGGGAGAGACCCAGTACTTC,CASSLLGETQYF
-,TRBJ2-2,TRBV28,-,TGTGCCAGCGTAATACCCTACCCCACAAACACCGGGGAGCTGTTTTTT,CASVIPYPTNTGELFF
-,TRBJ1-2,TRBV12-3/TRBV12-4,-,TGTGCCAGCAGGGGCAGCTATGGCTACACCTTC,CASRGSYGYTF
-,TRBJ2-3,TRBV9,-,TGTGCCAGCAGCCCAAACACAGATACGCAGTATTTT,CASSPNTDTQYF
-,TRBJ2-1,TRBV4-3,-,TGCGCCAGCAGCCTCCGAGACATAAAGACAGACGAGCAGTTCTTC,CASSLRDIKTDEQFF
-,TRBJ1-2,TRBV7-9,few,TGTGCCAGCAGCTCCATCGTACCCCGGGACGGAGACTATGGCTACACCTTC,CASSSIVPRDGDYGYTF
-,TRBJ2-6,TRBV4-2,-,TGTGCCAGCAGCCAGGACACAGGGACTGGGGCCAACGTCCTGACTTTC,CASSQDTGTGANVLTF
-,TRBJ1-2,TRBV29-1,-,TGCAGCGTACGCGGTAACAGTAACTATGGCTACACCTTC,CSVRGNSNYGYTF
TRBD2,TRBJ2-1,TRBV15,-,TGTGCCACCAGCAGGGGACTAGCGGAGTACAATGAGCAGTTCTTC,CATSRGLAEYNEQFF
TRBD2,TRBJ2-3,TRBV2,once,TGTGCCAGCAGTGAGGGCGGGGGGCACACAGATACGCAGTATTTT,CASSEGGGHTDTQYF
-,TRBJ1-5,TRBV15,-,TGTGCCACCAGCAGAGATATGATGAGCAATCAGCCCCAGCATTTT,CATSRDMMSNQPQHF
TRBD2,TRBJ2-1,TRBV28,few,TGTGCCAGCAGTCCGTCCGGGACTAGCGGGGACAATGAGCAGTTCTTC,CASSPSGTSGDNEQFF
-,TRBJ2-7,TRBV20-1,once,TGCAGTGCTAGTCTTCGCAGGGTTCTTAGCTCCTACGAGCAGTACTTC,CSASLRRVLSSYEQYF
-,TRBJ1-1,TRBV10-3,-,TGTGCCATCAGTGAGGGCAATGGCATGAACACTGAAGCTTTCTTT,CAISEGNGMNTEAFF
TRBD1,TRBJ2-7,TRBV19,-,TGTGCCAGTAGTGCCTTCGGGACAGGTAATTACGAGCAGTACTTC,CASSAFGTGNYEQYF
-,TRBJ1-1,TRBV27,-,TGTGCCAGCAGTTTAACAGGTGTGACTGAAGCTTTCTTT,CASSLTGVTEAFF
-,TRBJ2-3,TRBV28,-,TGTGCCAGCAGTACCCAGGGGACTCGGGACACAGATACGCAGTATTTT,CASSTQGTRDTDTQYF
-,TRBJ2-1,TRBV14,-,TGTGCCAGCAGCCCGACTAGTCATGAGCAGTTCTTC,CASSPTSHEQFF
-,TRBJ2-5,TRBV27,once,TGTGCCAGCAGTTTATCGAGGTGGGCCCAAGAGACCCAGTACTTC,CASSLSRWAQETQYF
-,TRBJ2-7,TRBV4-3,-,TGCGCCAGCAGCCAAGGGGTTCGGACAGCTCACTACGAGCAGTACTTC,CASSQGVRTAHYEQYF
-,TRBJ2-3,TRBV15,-,TGTGCCGCTTACCGGGACTCCGGAATCACAGATACGCAGTATTTT,CAAYRDSGITDTQYF
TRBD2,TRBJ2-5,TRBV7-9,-,TGTGCCAGCAGCTTGGGACTAGCGGGGACACAAGAGACCCAGTACTTC,CASSLGLAGTQETQYF
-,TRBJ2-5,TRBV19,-,TGTGCCAGTAGTATAGAGGAGACCCAGTACTTC,CASSIEETQYF
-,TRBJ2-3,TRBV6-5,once,TGTGCCAGCAGACCGACTAGCACAGATACGCAGTATTTT,CASRPTSTDTQYF
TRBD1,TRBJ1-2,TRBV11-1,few,TGTGCCAGCAGTTCGGGACAGGGAGCAGAGTGCTACACCTTC,CASSSGQGAECYTF
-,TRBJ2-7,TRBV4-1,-,TGCGCCAGCAGCCAAGATGCAGGTAGCTCCTACGAGCAGTACTTC,CASSQDAGSSYEQYF
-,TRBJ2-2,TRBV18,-,TGTGCCAGCTCACGAAACCTTATAGGGACCGGGGAGCTGTTTTTT,CASSRNLIGTGELFF
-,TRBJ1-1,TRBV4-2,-,TGTGCCAGCAGCCAAGATGCCAGTAACACTGAAGCTTTCTTT,CASSQDASNTEAFF
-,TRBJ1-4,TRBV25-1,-,TGTGCCAGCAGTGAAATAACTGAGGAAAAACTGTTTTTT,CASSEITEEKLFF
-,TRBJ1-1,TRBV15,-,TGTGCCACCAGCAGAGAGAGGGACACTGAAGCTTTCTTT,CATSRERDTEAFF
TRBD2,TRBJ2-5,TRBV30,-,TGTGCCTGGAGCTTTCTAGCGGGGGTAGAGACCCAGTACTTC,CAWSFLAGVETQYF
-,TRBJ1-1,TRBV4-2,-,TGTGCCAGCAGCCAAGGTGACTCAAACACTGAAGCTTTCTTT,CASSQGDSNTEAFF
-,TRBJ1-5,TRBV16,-,TGTGCCAGCAGCCAGCGAGGGTCCCAGCATTTT,CASSQRGSQHF
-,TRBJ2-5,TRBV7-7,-,TGTGCCAGCAGCTTAGCATTGGCTGCCGGGGAGACCCAGTACTTC,CASSLALAAGETQYF
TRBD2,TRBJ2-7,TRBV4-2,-,TGTGCCAGCAGCCAAGAAGGGACTAGCGGGGGACTCTACGAGCAGTACTTC,CASSQEGTSGGLYEQYF
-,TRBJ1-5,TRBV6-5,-,TGTGCCAGCAGTTACTCGAATGGTCAGCCCCAGCATTTT,CASSYSNGQPQHF
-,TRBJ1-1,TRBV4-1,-,TGCGCCAGCAGCCAAGAAAAGGGTCCGAACACTGAAGCTTTCTTT,CASSQEKGPNTEAFF
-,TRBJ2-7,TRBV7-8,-,TGTGCCAGCAGCTCCCACCGGGACGCCCTAGTCGAGCAGTACTTC,CASSSHRDALVEQYF
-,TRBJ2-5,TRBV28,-,TGTGCCAGCAGTTTAGTTGCGGGGCAGGGGGAGACCCAGTACTTC,CASSLVAGQGETQYF
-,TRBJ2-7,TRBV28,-,TGTGCCAGCAGTCCCTCAGAAGGGGGGAACTACGAGCAGTACTTC,CASSPSEGGNYEQYF
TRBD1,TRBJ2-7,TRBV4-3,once,TGCGCCAGCAGCCAAGACGGGACAGAAGTGTACGAGCAGTACTTC,CASSQDGTEVYEQYF
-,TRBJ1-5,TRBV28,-,TGTGCCAGCAAAATTGCTCGGTACTACCAGCCCCAGCATTTT,CASKIARYYQPQHF
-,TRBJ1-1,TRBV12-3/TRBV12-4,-,TGTGCCAGCAGTTTCAGGGACGCTGAAGCTTTCTTT,CASSFRDAEAFF
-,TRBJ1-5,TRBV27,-,TGTGCCAGCAGTCCAGGACAGAATCAGCCCCAGCATTTT,CASSPGQNQPQHF
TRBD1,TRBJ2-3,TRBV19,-,TGTGCCAGTAGGACCGGGACAGGGGGCACAGATACGCAGTATTTT,CASRTGTGGTDTQYF
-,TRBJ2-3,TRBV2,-,TGTGCCAGCAGCCCCAGCACAGGATCCACAGATACGCAGTATTTT,CASSPSTGSTDTQYF
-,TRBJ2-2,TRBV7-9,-,TGTGCCAGCAGCCCCGGGGATCGAAGCTTCACCGGGGAGCTGTTTTTT,CASSPGDRSFTGELFF
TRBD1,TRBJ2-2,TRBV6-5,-,TGTGCCAGCAGAGGGGGCGAGGCCGGGGAGCTGTTTTTT,CASRGGEAGELFF